Below, 29 T cell receptor beta chains from the same sample are listed, as sequenced in a study of post-analysis software for immune sequencing data. Study-wide findings and caveats: Elevated frequency relative to controls characterized about 5 TRBV segments in patients, TRBV5-6, TRBV5-1 and TRBV20-1 among them.

These receptors have no known antigen. Researchers reported that TCR beta cDNA libraries carried unique molecular identifiers. Using its own MiXCR run on the PCR reads, TCRdb lists one record per CDR3 protein. The sample consists of a few hundred thousand distinct CDR3 sequences, approximately 34% of them appearing once. Material for sequencing was blood. The receptors derive from a girl between 10 and 17 years old with multiple sclerosis.

This chain joins TRBV3-1 and TRBJ1-1; D is unclear. With 0 bases removed from V and 6 bases from J, the gap between germline ends came to 14 bases. The CDR3 runs 15 residues. CDR1 and CDR2 from the germline V gene are LGHDT and YNNKEL (reference sequence). The chain's CDR3 is CASSQDGRWGAEAFF. CDR3 nucleotides: TGTGCCAGCAGCCAAGACGGCCGGTGGGGTGCTGAAGCTTTCTTT.

The J gene is TRBJ2-1, the V gene TRBV20-1, with a tentative D call TRBD2 (6 bases). The CDR3 covers 15 residues. V dropped 0 bases and J dropped 6 bases, with 15 bases sitting between them. Germline V lookup: CDR1 DFQATT, CDR2 SNEGSKA (reference sequence). The CDR3 bases are TGCAGTGCTAGAGACTCGGTAGTGGGGGGCAATGAGCAGTTCTTC. It is translated as CSARDSVVGGNEQFF.

This chain uses TRBV7-3 with TRBJ2-1; D possibly corresponds to TRBD1 (6 bases). This CDR3 spans 14 amino acids. Germline loops: CDR1 SGHTA, CDR2 FQGTGA. Trimming removed 4 bases at V and 9 bases at J, with 16 bases between. The CDR3 nucleotides are TGTGCCAGCAGCTCGGGCCTGGGGGCGGGTGAGCAGTTCTTC. Translation: CASSSGLGAGEQFF. The full variable domain, its missing parts supplied by reference TRBV7-3 and TRBJ2-1, is GAGVSQTPSNKVTEKGKYVELRCDPISGHTALYWYRQSLGQGPEFLIYFQGTGAADDSGLPNDRFFAVRPEGSVSTLKIQRTERGDSAVYLCASSSGLGAGEQFFGPGTRLTVL.

The V and J genes are TRBV20-1 and TRBJ2-1; D possibly corresponds to TRBD2 (7 bases). This CDR3 has 13 residues. V dropped 6 bases and J dropped 4 bases, with 13 bases sitting between them. The germline CDR1 and CDR2 sequences are DFQATT and SNEGSKA (reference sequence). In DNA, the CDR3 is TGCAGTGCGTACCGGGGGGCTTACAATGAGCAGTTCTTC. This codes for CSAYRGAYNEQFF.

The V gene is TRBV12-3 or TRBV12-4, the J gene TRBJ1-3, with 7 bases matching TRBD1. V lost 6 bases and J lost 0; bases outside the gene matches: 20. The CDR3 has 20 residues. CDR3 in DNA: TGTGCCAGCAGCCTCAAAGACAGGGTCCATGGGGTTTACTCTGGAAACACCATATATTTT. This gives the protein CASSLKDRVHGVYSGNTIYF.

Points on this clonotype: A single base separates this from a much larger clone, so it may be a read error. The rearrangement uses TRBV20-1 and TRBJ1-2; TRBD1 matches 7 bases. Germline V gene data show CDR1 as DFQATT and CDR2 as SNEGSKA (reference sequence). The CDR3 is 15 residues long. CDR3 in amino acids: CGARDWRDSSYGYTF. The CDR3 DNA follows: TGCGGTGCTAGAGATTGGAGGGACAGCTCCTATGGCTACACCTTC.

At least ten counts were recorded for this clonotype. The V gene is TRBV29-1, the J gene TRBJ1-5; 7 bases are a match to TRBD1. This CDR3 is built from 11 residues. The junction had 7 bases not matched to a gene; V was cut back by 4 bases and J by 13 bases. Germline V lookup: CDR1 SQVTM, CDR2 ANQGSEA. CDR3 loop: CSVGEQGPQHF. The DNA of the CDR3 is TGCAGCGTTGGGGAACAGGGGCCACAGCATTTT.

This rearrangement joins TRBV2 to TRBJ2-7; D not resolved. The germline V gene encodes CDR1 SNHLY and CDR2 FYNNEI. This CDR3 region has 12 residues. The V end lost 8 bases, the J end lost 0 bases, and 8 bases lay between the germline ends. This CDR3 is CASVLGSYEQYF. The DNA of the CDR3 is TGTGCCAGCGTCTTAGGCTCCTACGAGCAGTACTTC.

The gene calls are TRBV20-1 and TRBJ2-1; 8 nucleotides align to TRBD2. From germline, CDR1 is DFQATT and CDR2 SNEGSKA (reference sequence). Trimming at V came to 0 bases and at J to 9 bases, leaving 10 bases not matched to a gene. This CDR3 has 15 amino acids. For the CDR3, the DNA is TGCAGTGCTAGAGATCTACGGGAGGGCCTTAGTGAGCAGTTCTTC. This gives the protein CSARDLREGLSEQFF.

This clonotype has just a few counts. V is TRBV7-3 and J is TRBJ2-7, with 10 bases aligning to TRBD2. Germline loops: CDR1 SGHTA, CDR2 FQGTGA. There are 15 residues in the CDR3. Losses at the gene ends were 2 bases for V and 7 bases for J; bases not matched to a gene: 8. The CDR3 spells CASSLLAGGGNEQYF. CDR3 DNA: TGTGCCAGCAGCTTATTAGCGGGAGGAGGGAATGAGCAGTACTTC.

This clonotype occurred many times. The CDR3 bases are TGTGCCAGCAGTTCCCCGCCTGGACTAGCGGGGGACCTTTACGAGCAGTACTTC. Its translation is CASSSPPGLAGDLYEQYF. The J gene is TRBJ2-7, the V gene TRBV12-3 or TRBV12-4; TRBD2 agrees at 13 bases. CDR3 length: 18 amino acids. V shed 4 bases, J shed 4 bases, and the junction held 13 bases outside the gene matches.

This clonotype was seen at least ten times. The rearrangement links TRBV10-3 to TRBJ2-1, with 8 bases lining up with TRBD1. The CDR3 loop spans 14 amino acids. V gave up 7 bases and J gave up 9 bases; unmatched junction bases: 11. The germline gives CDR1 ENHRY, CDR2 SYGVKD. The CDR3 reads CAINLRQGQGEQFF. The CDR3 DNA reads TGTGCCATCAACCTAAGACAGGGGCAAGGTGAGCAGTTCTTC.

The CDR3 protein is CSAYIPDLDRGYEQYF. CDR3 nucleotide sequence: TGCAGTGCTTACATACCGGACCTGGACAGGGGCTACGAGCAGTACTTC. This chain connects TRBV20-1 to TRBJ2-7; 9 nucleotides agree with TRBD1. V dropped 5 bases and J dropped 3; count of bases not matched to a gene: 14. The CDR3 runs to 16 residues. Germline CDR1 is DFQATT and CDR2 is SNEGSKA (reference sequence).

With regard to this clonotype: This may stem from a read error, because a much larger clone lies one nucleotide away. V is TRBV12-3 or TRBV12-4 and J is TRBJ2-1; D unresolved. The CDR3 extends over 12 amino acids. The CDR3 coding sequence is TGTGTCAGCAGTTGGGATTACAATGAGCAGTTCTTC. This translates into CVSSWDYNEQFF.

Concerning this clonotype itself: One base away lies a much larger clone, so this may be a sequencing read error. V is TRBV29-1 and J is TRBJ2-7; 9 nucleotides line up with TRBD2. The CDR3 length is 14 residues. Germline V CDR1 and CDR2: SQVTM, ANQGSEA. J was trimmed by 7 bases and V by 4 bases; bases with no gene match: 11. The CDR3 protein is CSVVGLAGRNEQYF. The CDR3, as DNA: TGCAGCGTTGTGGGGCTAGCGGGAAGGAATGAGCAGTACTTC.

This chain links TRBV6-1 with TRBJ2-5, with D unresolved. CDR3 length equals 14 residues. V was trimmed by 4 bases and J by 4 bases, leaving 13 bases between them. Germline CDR1 and CDR2: MNHNS and SASEGT. This chain's CDR3 is CASSARTTGETQYF. Written as DNA, the CDR3 is TGTGCCAGCAGTGCTAGGACGACGGGAGAGACCCAGTACTTC.

This clonotype was seen ten or more times. CDR3 sequence: CASSDTGEGYTF. Written as DNA, the CDR3 is TGTGCCAGCAGTGACACAGGGGAAGGCTACACCTTC. The chain combines TRBV2 with TRBJ1-2, with TRBD1 matching 7 bases. The CDR3 has 12 amino acids. V lost 3 bases and J lost 8; bases outside the gene matches: 3. Germline assignment: CDR1 SNHLY and CDR2 FYNNEI. Full variable domain (missing parts from reference TRBV2 and TRBJ1-2): EPEVTQTPSHQVTQMGQEVILRCVPISNHLYFYWYRQILGQKVEFLVSFYNNEISEKSEIFDDQFSVERPDGSNFTLKIRSTKLEDSAMYFCASSDTGEGYTFGSGTRLTVV.

This clonotype was detected many times. This chain links TRBV12-3 or TRBV12-4 with TRBJ2-1; possibly TRBD1 or TRBD2 for D (5 bases each). V was trimmed by 6 bases and J by 4 bases, leaving 16 bases between them. CDR3 length equals 15 residues. CDR3 sequence: CASSHRDQNYNEQFF. CDR3 nucleotide sequence: TGTGCCAGCAGCCACCGGGACCAAAATTACAATGAGCAGTTCTTC.

This clonotype was counted ten times or more. The rearrangement uses TRBV7-2 and TRBJ2-1; possibly TRBD2 for D (6 bases). Germline lookup yields CDR1 SGHTA and CDR2 FQGNSA. The V end lost 4 bases, the J end lost 1 base, and 8 bases lay between the germline ends. This CDR3 is built from 14 residues. The CDR3 DNA sequence: TGTGCCAGCAGCTCGGGACTTTCCTACAATGAGCAGTTCTTC. Translated: CASSSGLSYNEQFF.

This clonotype was seen many times. The gene calls are TRBV12-3 or TRBV12-4 and TRBJ1-2; no clear D. Trimming pared 6 bases from V and 4 bases from J, leaving 15 bases between. This CDR3 contains 14 residues. In DNA form, the CDR3 reads TGTGCCAGCAGAACCCAGCCGGCCGGCTATGGCTACACCTTC. This encodes CASRTQPAGYGYTF.

The V call is TRBV18, the J call TRBJ2-1; D is unclear. Looked up from germline, CDR1 is KGHSH and CDR2 is LQKENI. The CDR3 extends over 14 amino acids. V was cut by 1 base and J by 8 bases, with 12 bases left in between. CDR3 nucleotides: TGTGCCAGCTCACCACGCGCAGACGGTTATGAGCAGTTCTTC. Its protein is CASSPRADGYEQFF.

In the case of this clonotype: A read error may account for a junction end that differs from germline. The chain combines TRBV9 with TRBJ1-5; D may be TRBD1 (5 bases). CDR3 length equals 15 residues. Per the germline V gene, CDR1 is SGDLS and CDR2 is YYNGEE. Written as DNA, the CDR3 is TGTGCCAGCGGCCTTGGGGGAGACGGCAATCACCCCCAGCATTTT. This codes for CASGLGGDGNHPQHF.

Ten or more counts support this clonotype. The chain has TRBV9 and TRBJ1-4, with D unclear. The CDR3 has 14 amino acids. Trimming removed 0 bases at V and 1 base at J, with 4 bases between. Germline V gene lookup returns CDR1 SGDLS and CDR2 YYNGEE. DNA of the CDR3: TGTGCCAGCAGCGTAGAGGGAACTAATGAAAAACTGTTTTTT. Its translation: CASSVEGTNEKLFF.

CDR3 residues: CASSLARGVDTEAFF. CDR3 bases: TGTGCCAGCAGCTTAGCGCGAGGGGTGGACACTGAAGCTTTCTTT. This chain links TRBV7-9 with TRBJ1-1, with a tentative D call TRBD1 (5 bases). CDR1 SEHNR and CDR2 FQNEAQ come from the germline V gene (reference sequence). V shed 0 bases and J shed 3 bases, with 11 bases lying between them. This CDR3 is built from 15 residues.

This clonotype was seen at least ten times. The V gene is TRBV7-9, the J gene TRBJ2-3; TRBD1 matches 7 bases. V was clipped by 4 bases and J by 3 bases; unmatched bases: 4. The CDR3 length is 14 residues. Germline V lookup: CDR1 SEHNR, CDR2 FQNEAQ (reference sequence). For the CDR3, the DNA is TGTGCCAGCAGCTGGGACAGACCAACAGATACGCAGTATTTT. Translated: CASSWDRPTDTQYF.

In its sample, this clonotype was seen many times. V usage is TRBV7-2 and J usage is TRBJ2-3; the match to TRBD2 covers 9 bases. CDR3 length equals 14 residues. Per the germline V gene, CDR1 is SGHTA and CDR2 is FQGNSA. V lost 4 bases and J lost 5; bases outside the gene matches: 4. CDR3 region: CASSWTSARDTQYF. CDR3 DNA sequence: TGTGCCAGCAGCTGGACTAGCGCCCGAGATACGCAGTATTTT.

The genes are TRBV7-3 and TRBJ2-3; maybe TRBD2 (6 bases). Deletions cut 4 bases from V and 2 bases from J, with 19 bases between. Germline assignment: CDR1 SGHTA and CDR2 FQGTGA. The CDR3 runs 17 residues. In DNA, the CDR3 is TGTGCCAGCAGCTGGTCGGTCACAGGAGGGCCCACAGATACGCAGTATTTT. It specifies CASSWSVTGGPTDTQYF.

This rearrangement joins TRBV18 to TRBJ1-1, with D tentatively TRBD1 (5 bases). V was shortened by 3 bases and J by 5 bases, with 13 bases between the two germline ends. CDR3 length equals 14 residues. Germline V gene sequence: CDR1 KGHSH, CDR2 LQKENI. CDR3: CASSPSPGLTEAFF. In DNA, the CDR3 is TGTGCCAGCTCACCCTCGCCAGGGCTGACTGAAGCTTTCTTT.

Ten or more counts support this clonotype. This chain connects TRBV15 to TRBJ2-1, with TRBD2 matching over 8 bases. The CDR3 consists of 16 residues. Trimming took 5 bases from V and 1 from J; bases not matched to a gene: 7. CDR1 is LNHNV, CDR2 YYDKDF, per germline (reference sequence). The CDR3 nucleotides read TGTGCCACCAGCCCAATACTAGCGGTTTCCTACAATGAGCAGTTCTTC. It specifies CATSPILAVSYNEQFF.